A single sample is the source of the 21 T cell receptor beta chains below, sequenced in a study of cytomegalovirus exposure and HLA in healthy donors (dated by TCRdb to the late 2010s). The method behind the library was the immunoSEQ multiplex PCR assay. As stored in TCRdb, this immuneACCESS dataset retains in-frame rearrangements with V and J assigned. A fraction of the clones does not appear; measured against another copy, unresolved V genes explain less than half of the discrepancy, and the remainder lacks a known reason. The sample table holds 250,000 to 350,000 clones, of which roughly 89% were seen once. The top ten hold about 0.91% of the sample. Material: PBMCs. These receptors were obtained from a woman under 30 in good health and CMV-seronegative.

In nucleotides, the CDR3 is TGTGCCAGCAGCCAAAAGCTAGCGGGAGAGGGGGAGACCCAGTACTTC. This gives the protein CASSQKLAGEGETQYF. The V gene is TRBV4-2, the J gene TRBJ2-5; the match to TRBD2 covers 10 bases. V was clipped by 2 bases and J by 5 bases; unmatched bases: 8. The CDR3 spans 16 residues. CDR1 is LGHNA and CDR2 is YNFKEQ in the germline V gene.

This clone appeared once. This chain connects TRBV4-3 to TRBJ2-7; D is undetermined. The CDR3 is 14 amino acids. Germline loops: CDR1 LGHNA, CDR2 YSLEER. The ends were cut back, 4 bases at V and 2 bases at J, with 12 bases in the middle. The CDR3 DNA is TGCGCCAGCAGCCCCTACAGCAACCCCTACGAGCAGTACTTC. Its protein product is CASSPYSNPYEQYF.

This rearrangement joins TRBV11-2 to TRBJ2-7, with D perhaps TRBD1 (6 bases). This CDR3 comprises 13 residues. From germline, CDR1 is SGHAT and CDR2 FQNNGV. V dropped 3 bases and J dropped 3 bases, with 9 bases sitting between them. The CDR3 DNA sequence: TGTGCCAGCAGCTTCACGGACAGCTACGAGCAGTACTTC. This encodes CASSFTDSYEQYF.

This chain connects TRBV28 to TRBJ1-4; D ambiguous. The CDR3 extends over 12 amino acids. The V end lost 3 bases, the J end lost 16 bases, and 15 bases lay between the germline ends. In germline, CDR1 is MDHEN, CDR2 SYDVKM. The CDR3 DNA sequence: TGTGCCAGCAGTTTGCCCCATGGGGAGGGGTTTTTT. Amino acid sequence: CASSLPHGEGFF.

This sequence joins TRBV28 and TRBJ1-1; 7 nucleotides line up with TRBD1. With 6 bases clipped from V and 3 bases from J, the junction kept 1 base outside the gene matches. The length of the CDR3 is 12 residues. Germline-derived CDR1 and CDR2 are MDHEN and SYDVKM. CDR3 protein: CASSQGDTEAFF. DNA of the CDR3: TGTGCCAGCAGCCAGGGGGACACTGAAGCTTTCTTT.

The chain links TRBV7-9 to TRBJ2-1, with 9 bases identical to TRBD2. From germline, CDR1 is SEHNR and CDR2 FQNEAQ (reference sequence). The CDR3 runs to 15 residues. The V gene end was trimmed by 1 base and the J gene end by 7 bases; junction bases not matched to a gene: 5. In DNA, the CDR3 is TGTGCCAGCAGCTTAGAAGCGGGAGGCTTTAATGAGCAGTTCTTC. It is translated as CASSLEAGGFNEQFF.

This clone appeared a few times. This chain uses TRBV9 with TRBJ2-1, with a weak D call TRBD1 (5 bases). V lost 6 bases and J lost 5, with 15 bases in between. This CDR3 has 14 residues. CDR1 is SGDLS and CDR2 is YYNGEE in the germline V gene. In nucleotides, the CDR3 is TGTGCCAGCATGGATTCAGGGAAAAACAATGAGCAGTTCTTC. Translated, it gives CASMDSGKNNEQFF. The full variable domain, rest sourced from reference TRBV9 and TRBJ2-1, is DSGVTQTPKHLITATGQRVTLRCSPRSGDLSVYWYQQSLDQGLQFLIQYYNGEERAKGNILERFSAQQFPDLHSELNLSSLELGDSALYFCASMDSGKNNEQFFGPGTRLTVL.

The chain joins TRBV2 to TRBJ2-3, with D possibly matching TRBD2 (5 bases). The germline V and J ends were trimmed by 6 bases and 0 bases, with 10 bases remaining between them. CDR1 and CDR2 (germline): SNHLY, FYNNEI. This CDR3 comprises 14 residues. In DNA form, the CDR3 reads TGTGCCAGCAGAGGAGGAGTTAGCACAGATACGCAGTATTTT. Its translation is CASRGGVSTDTQYF.

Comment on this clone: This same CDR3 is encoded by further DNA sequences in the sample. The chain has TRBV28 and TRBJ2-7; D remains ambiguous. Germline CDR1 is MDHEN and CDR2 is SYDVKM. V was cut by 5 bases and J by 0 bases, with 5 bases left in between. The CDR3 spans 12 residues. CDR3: CASSRYSYEQYF. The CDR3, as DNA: TGTGCCAGCAGTCGTTACTCCTACGAGCAGTACTTC.

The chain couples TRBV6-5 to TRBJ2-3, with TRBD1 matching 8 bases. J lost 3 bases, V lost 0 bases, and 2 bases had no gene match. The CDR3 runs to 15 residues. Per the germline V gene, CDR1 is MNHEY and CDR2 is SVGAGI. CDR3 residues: CASSYSTGATDTQYF. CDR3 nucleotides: TGTGCCAGCAGTTACTCGACAGGGGCGACAGATACGCAGTATTTT.

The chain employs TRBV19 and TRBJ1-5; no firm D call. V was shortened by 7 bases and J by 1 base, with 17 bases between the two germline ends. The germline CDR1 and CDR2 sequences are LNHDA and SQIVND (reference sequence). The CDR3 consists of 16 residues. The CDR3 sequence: CASMPQLLMSNQPQHF. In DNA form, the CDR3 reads TGTGCCAGTATGCCACAGCTCTTAATGAGCAATCAGCCCCAGCATTTT.

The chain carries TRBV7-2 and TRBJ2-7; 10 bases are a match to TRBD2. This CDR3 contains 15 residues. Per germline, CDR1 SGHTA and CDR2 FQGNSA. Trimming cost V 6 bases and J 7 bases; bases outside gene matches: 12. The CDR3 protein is CASRAVGTSVLEQYF. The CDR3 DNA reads TGTGCCAGCAGAGCCGTGGGGACTAGCGTTCTTGAGCAGTACTTC.

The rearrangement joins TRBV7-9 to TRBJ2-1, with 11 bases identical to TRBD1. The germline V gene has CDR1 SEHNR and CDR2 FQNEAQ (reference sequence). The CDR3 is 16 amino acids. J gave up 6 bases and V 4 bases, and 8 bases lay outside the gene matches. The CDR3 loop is CASSSTPGQGVNEQFF. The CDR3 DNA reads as TGTGCCAGCAGCTCGACCCCGGGACAGGGGGTCAATGAGCAGTTCTTC. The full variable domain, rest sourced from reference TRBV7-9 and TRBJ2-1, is DTGVSQNPRHKITKRGQNVTFRCDPISEHNRLYWYRQTLGQGPEFLTYFQNEAQLEKSRLLSDRFSAERPKGSFSTLEIQRTEQGDSAMYLCASSSTPGQGVNEQFFGPGTRLTVL.

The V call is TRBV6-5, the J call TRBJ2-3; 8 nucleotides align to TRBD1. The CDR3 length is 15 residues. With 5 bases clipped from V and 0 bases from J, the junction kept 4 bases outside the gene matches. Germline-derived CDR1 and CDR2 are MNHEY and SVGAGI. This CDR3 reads CASSRQGFSTDTQYF. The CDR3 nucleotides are TGTGCCAGCAGTCGACAGGGGTTTAGCACAGATACGCAGTATTTT.

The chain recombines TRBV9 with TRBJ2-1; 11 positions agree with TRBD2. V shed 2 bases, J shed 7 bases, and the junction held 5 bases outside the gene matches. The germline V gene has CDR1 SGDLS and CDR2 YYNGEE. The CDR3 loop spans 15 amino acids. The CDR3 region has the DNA TGTGCCAGCAGCGTCACCGGGACTAGCGGTAATGAGCAGTTCTTC. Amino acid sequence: CASSVTGTSGNEQFF.

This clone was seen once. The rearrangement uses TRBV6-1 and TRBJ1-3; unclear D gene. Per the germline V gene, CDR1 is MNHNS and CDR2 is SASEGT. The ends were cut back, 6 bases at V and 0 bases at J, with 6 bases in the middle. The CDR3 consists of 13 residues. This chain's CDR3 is CASRTASGNTIYF. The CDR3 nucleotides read TGTGCCAGCAGAACAGCCTCTGGAAACACCATATATTTT.

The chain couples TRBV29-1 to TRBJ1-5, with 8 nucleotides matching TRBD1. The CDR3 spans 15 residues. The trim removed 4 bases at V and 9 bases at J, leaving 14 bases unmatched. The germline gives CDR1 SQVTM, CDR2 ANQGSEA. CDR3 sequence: CSVGDQGAPPSPQHF. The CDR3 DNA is TGCAGCGTTGGTGACCAGGGGGCCCCTCCGTCGCCCCAGCATTTT.

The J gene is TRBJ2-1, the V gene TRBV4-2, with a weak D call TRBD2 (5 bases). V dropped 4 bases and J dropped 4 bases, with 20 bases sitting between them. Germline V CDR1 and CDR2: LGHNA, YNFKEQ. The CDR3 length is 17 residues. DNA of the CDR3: TGTGCCAGCAGCCCCGTATGGGTGACTACCAAGTACAATGAGCAGTTCTTC. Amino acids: CASSPVWVTTKYNEQFF.

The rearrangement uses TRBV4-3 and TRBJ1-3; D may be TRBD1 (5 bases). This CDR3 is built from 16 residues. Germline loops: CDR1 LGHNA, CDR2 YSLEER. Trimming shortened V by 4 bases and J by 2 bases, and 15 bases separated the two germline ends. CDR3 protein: CASSPRGEGAGNTIYF. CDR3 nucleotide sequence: TGCGCCAGCAGCCCGAGAGGAGAAGGGGCTGGAAACACCATATATTTT.

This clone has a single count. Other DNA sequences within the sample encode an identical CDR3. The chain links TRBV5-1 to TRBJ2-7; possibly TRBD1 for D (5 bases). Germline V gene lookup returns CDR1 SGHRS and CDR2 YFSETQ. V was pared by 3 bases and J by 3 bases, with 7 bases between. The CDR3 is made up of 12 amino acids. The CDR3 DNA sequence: TGCGCCAGCAGCTACCAGGGCTACGAGCAGTACTTC. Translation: CASSYQGYEQYF.

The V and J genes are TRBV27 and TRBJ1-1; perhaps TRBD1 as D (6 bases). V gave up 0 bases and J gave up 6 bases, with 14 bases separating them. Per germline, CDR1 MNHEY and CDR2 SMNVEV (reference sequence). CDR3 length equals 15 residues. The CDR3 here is CASSLSLTGNPEAFF. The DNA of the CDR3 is TGTGCCAGCAGTTTATCCCTGACAGGTAACCCTGAAGCTTTCTTT.